This TCR beta chain was retrieved from a study of molecular identifiers for immune sequencing clone quantification. Germline-derived CDR1 and CDR2 are KGHDR and SFDVKD. The ends lost 0 bases at V and 15 bases at J; junction bases unmatched: 2. The CDR3 loop spans 13 amino acids. Using its own MiXCR run on the PCR reads, TCRdb lists one record per CDR3 protein. Of under 800,000 distinct CDR3 sequences listed, around 25% are singletons. Findings and limits, study-wide: Among about a million naive cells, as was reported, spiked Jurkat TCR RNA from one cell was detectable.

There are a few counts of this clonotype. What it binds is unknown. The sequenced sample consisted of naive CD8+ T cells from blood, with Jurkat cell RNA spiked in. Specified subset: FACS-sorted CD8+CD4-CCR7+CD45RA+ naive T cells. The V and J genes are TRBV24-1 and TRBJ2-1; 12 bases fit TRBD2. This TCR came from a human donor in good health. Some libraries in this study had Jurkat cell RNA spiked in. As DNA, the CDR3 is TGTGCCACCAGTGATTTGACGACTAGCGGGAGGTTCTTC. It is translated as CATSDLTTSGRFF.